One and the same sample provided the 24 T cell receptor beta chains below, sequenced in a study of T cell responses to AZD1222 COVID-19 vaccine. The repertoire was sequenced with immunoSEQ multiplex PCR; TCRdb's copy has only in-frame clones and lacks some. The sample has 150,000 or so clones; around 93% are singletons. Sample: peripheral blood, taken on day 0 of AZD1222 vaccination. The receptors were sampled from an adult in good health.

V usage is TRBV9 and J usage is TRBJ2-1, with 9 bases that match TRBD1. Germline CDR1 reads SGDLS; CDR2 reads YYNGEE. With V trimmed by 6 bases and J by 3 bases, 16 bases remained unmatched. The CDR3 contains 18 residues. In DNA, the CDR3 is TGTGCCAGCACGGACTCACAACAGGGGGCTGTTAACTACAATGAGCAGTTCTTC. Translating it yields CASTDSQQGAVNYNEQFF.

The V gene is TRBV7-2, the J gene TRBJ1-6; 8 positions agree with TRBD1. Per the germline V gene, CDR1 is SGHTA and CDR2 is FQGNSA. This CDR3 contains 15 residues. J was trimmed by 2 bases and V by 6 bases; bases with no gene match: 3. The CDR3 is CASSPGQAYNSPLHF. In DNA, the CDR3 is TGTGCCAGCAGTCCGGGACAGGCCTATAATTCACCCCTCCACTTT.

This chain joins TRBV5-8 and TRBJ1-6, with D unresolved. Trimming took off 0 bases at V and 6 bases at J, with 13 bases between the two ends. Germline CDR1 reads SGHTS; CDR2 reads YDEGEE. The CDR3 loop spans 16 amino acids. CDR3 sequence (DNA): TGTGCCAGCAGCTTGGGGCAGCATCGGGGTAATTCACCCCTCCACTTT. Translating gives CASSLGQHRGNSPLHF.

The chain combines TRBV5-4 with TRBJ2-2; perhaps TRBD2 as D (6 bases). V lost 0 bases to trimming and J lost 4 bases, with 19 bases between them. Germline V gives CDR1 SGHNT, CDR2 YYREEE (reference sequence). The CDR3 is 18 amino acids. Written as DNA, the CDR3 is TGTGCCAGCAGCTTGGCCGGGGCGGGGCAGGGAAGCACCGGGGAGCTGTTTTTT. Translating it yields CASSLAGAGQGSTGELFF.

The chain is built from TRBV28 and TRBJ2-5; 15 nucleotides match TRBD2. Germline CDR1 MDHEN, CDR2 SYDVKM. CDR3 length: 16 residues. V shed 4 bases and J 9 bases; nucleotides not matched to a gene: 9. CDR3: CASSSGLAGGFEAQYF. The CDR3 DNA sequence: TGTGCCAGCAGTTCGGGACTAGCGGGGGGTTTTGAGGCCCAGTACTTC.

The chain has TRBV19 and TRBJ1-1, with D possibly being TRBD1 (5 bases). This CDR3 contains 13 residues. Trimming took 8 bases from V and 4 from J, leaving 14 bases between them. The germline V gene has CDR1 LNHDA and CDR2 SQIVND (reference sequence). The DNA for the CDR3 is TGTGCCAGTGGGACCGCCGGGACCACTGAAGCTTTCTTT. Its translation is CASGTAGTTEAFF. The full variable domain, in which reference TRBV19 and TRBJ1-1 provide the parts outside the CDR3, is DGGITQSPKYLFRKEGQNVTLSCEQNLNHDAMYWYRQDPGQGLRLIYYSQIVNDFQKGDIAEGYSVSREKKESFPLTVTSAQKNPTAFYLCASGTAGTTEAFFGQGTRLTVV.

This rearrangement joins TRBV10-3 to TRBJ1-2; D not resolved. The CDR3 has 13 amino acids. Trimming pared 6 bases from V and 4 bases from J, leaving 12 bases between. The germline CDR1 and CDR2 sequences are ENHRY and SYGVKD. CDR3 amino acids: CAIRQQWGYGYTF. As DNA, the CDR3 is TGTGCCATCAGGCAGCAATGGGGCTATGGCTACACCTTC.

V gene TRBV11-2 combines with J gene TRBJ2-7; D is unresolved. Germline values: CDR1 SGHAT, CDR2 FQNNGV. The CDR3 extends over 14 amino acids. The germline V and J ends were trimmed by 1 base and 7 bases, with 14 bases remaining between them. CDR3 residues: CASSLGIAPEEQYF. CDR3 sequence (DNA): TGTGCCAGCAGCTTAGGGATTGCACCGGAAGAGCAGTACTTC.

This rearrangement joins TRBV15 to TRBJ1-2; TRBD1 aligns across 11 bases. In germline, CDR1 is LNHNV, CDR2 YYDKDF (reference sequence). The trim removed 1 base at V and 7 bases at J, leaving 5 bases unmatched. CDR3 size: 15 residues. CDR3 sequence (DNA): TGTGCCACCAGCAGAGGGACAGGGGGCACGAGTGGCTACACCTTC. Translated, it gives CATSRGTGGTSGYTF. The full variable domain, with the rest looked up from reference TRBV15 and TRBJ1-2, is DAMVIQNPRYQVTQFGKPVTLSCSQTLNHNVMYWYQQKSSQAPKLLFHYYDKDFNNEADTPDNFQSRRPNTSFCFLDIRSPGLGDTAMYLCATSRGTGGTSGYTFGSGTRLTVV.

V usage is TRBV27 and J usage is TRBJ2-7; 8 bases match TRBD2. CDR1 and CDR2 (germline): MNHEY, SMNVEV (reference sequence). V lost 3 bases and J lost 6; bases outside the gene matches: 4. CDR3 length equals 13 residues. CDR3 in DNA: TGTGCCAGCAGTTTGAGCGGGAGCTCCGAGCAGTACTTC. Residues: CASSLSGSSEQYF.

The V gene is TRBV2, the J gene TRBJ1-5; possibly TRBD1 for D (5 bases). The CDR3 extends over 14 amino acids. Deletions cut 5 bases from V and 9 bases from J, with 17 bases between. Germline assignment: CDR1 SNHLY and CDR2 FYNNEI. In DNA form, the CDR3 reads TGTGCCAGCAGTAAGGTGGGCAGACAGTCGCCCCAGCATTTT. It yields the protein CASSKVGRQSPQHF.

The rearrangement uses TRBV11-1 and TRBJ2-7; 8 nucleotides line up with TRBD2. V was pared by 7 bases and J by 4 bases, with 15 bases of the junction left unmatched. The CDR3 spans 16 residues. CDR1 and CDR2 from the germline V gene are SGHAT and FQDESV (reference sequence). This chain's CDR3 is CASILPGGDIRYEQYF. CDR3 coding DNA: TGTGCCAGCATCCTTCCGGGAGGGGACATCAGGTACGAGCAGTACTTC.

J is TRBJ1-2 and V is TRBV19, with TRBD1 matching over 7 bases. The V gene end was trimmed by 3 bases and the J gene end by 2 bases; junction bases not matched to a gene: 6. Germline V gene data show CDR1 as LNHDA and CDR2 as SQIVND (reference sequence). This CDR3 contains 15 residues. In DNA form, the CDR3 reads TGTGCCAGTAGTATCCGGGACAGACCGAACTATGGCTACACCTTC. Its translation is CASSIRDRPNYGYTF.

V is TRBV7-8 and J is TRBJ2-5, with 8 bases identical to TRBD2. This CDR3 comprises 17 residues. J lost 6 bases, V lost 3 bases, and 15 bases had no gene match. CDR1 SGHVS and CDR2 FQNEAQ come from the germline V gene. The CDR3 DNA sequence: TGTGCCAGCAGCTTCGTGAGCGGGAGTAATAATCGGAAGACCCAGTACTTC. Its protein is CASSFVSGSNNRKTQYF.

The chain recombines TRBV12-3 or TRBV12-4 with TRBJ2-3; D gene uncertain. This CDR3 contains 13 residues. V lost 10 bases and J lost 0, with 11 bases in between. CDR3 nucleotides: TGTGCCACCTTATCTTCTAGCACAGATACGCAGTATTTT. Translating it yields CATLSSSTDTQYF.

The V and J genes are TRBV27 and TRBJ2-7; no clear D gene. The germline CDR1 and CDR2 sequences are MNHEY and SMNVEV (reference sequence). With 5 bases removed from V and 9 bases from J, the gap between germline ends came to 17 bases. The CDR3 is 13 amino acids. CDR3 in amino acids: CASSSSVLVGQYF. As DNA, the CDR3 is TGTGCCAGCAGTAGTTCCGTCCTTGTTGGGCAGTACTTC.

This sequence joins TRBV10-3 and TRBJ1-3; 7 nucleotides align to TRBD1. Trimming cost V 3 bases and J 0 bases; bases outside gene matches: 2. CDR3 length equals 15 residues. Germline values: CDR1 ENHRY, CDR2 SYGVKD. This CDR3 reads CAISEAGGSGNTIYF. In DNA, the CDR3 is TGTGCCATCAGTGAAGCAGGGGGCTCTGGAAACACCATATATTTT.

CDR3 loop: CASSQDTHPRGVKPGKGNTIYF. The CDR3 DNA sequence: TGTGCCAGCAGCCAAGATACCCACCCACGGGGCGTCAAGCCCGGTAAGGGAAACACCATATATTTT. This sequence joins TRBV14 and TRBJ1-3; perhaps TRBD1 as D (5 bases). V shed 0 bases and J shed 4 bases, with 31 bases lying between them. CDR3 length: 22 amino acids. Germline assignment: CDR1 SGHDN and CDR2 FVKESK.

This chain links TRBV19 with TRBJ2-1, with D perhaps TRBD2 (7 bases). CDR1 and CDR2 from the germline V gene are LNHDA and SQIVND (reference sequence). The CDR3 runs to 19 residues. V lost 1 base and J 0 bases, leaving 19 bases between the germline ends. The CDR3 region is CASSIAHAGAVSSYNEQFF. The CDR3 region has the DNA TGTGCCAGTAGTATAGCCCACGCGGGGGCAGTCAGCTCCTACAATGAGCAGTTCTTC.

V is TRBV6-5 and J is TRBJ1-2; D uncertain. Per germline, CDR1 MNHEY and CDR2 SVGAGI. V was trimmed by 3 bases and J by 4 bases, leaving 12 bases between them. The CDR3 extends over 14 amino acids. The CDR3 coding sequence is TGTGCCAGCAGTTATTTCGGGGTATCCTATGGCTACACCTTC. This gives the protein CASSYFGVSYGYTF.

This clone was seen a few times. The CDR3 loop reads CASSEIWDGASPLHF. CDR3 DNA: TGTGCCAGCAGTGAGATTTGGGACGGTGCCTCACCCCTCCACTTT. The V and J genes are TRBV6-1 and TRBJ1-6, with D possibly TRBD1 on 5 matching bases. V was trimmed by 3 bases and J by 10 bases, leaving 16 bases between them. This CDR3 contains 15 residues. The germline CDR1 and CDR2 sequences are MNHNS and SASEGT.

The gene calls are TRBV28 and TRBJ1-2, with a weak D call TRBD1 (5 bases). This CDR3 spans 16 amino acids. In germline, CDR1 is MDHEN, CDR2 SYDVKM. Trimming left V 11 bases short and J 3 bases short, with 25 bases between. CDR3 DNA: TGTGCCTCACGTGGCACAGGCGGACTTGGGTACTATGGCTACACCTTC. Encoded protein: CASRGTGGLGYYGYTF.

The chain carries TRBV11-3 and TRBJ2-1; D is undetermined. Per the germline V gene, CDR1 is SGHNT and CDR2 is YENEEA. This CDR3 spans 14 amino acids. Trimming took 4 bases from V and 6 from J, leaving 13 bases between them. This chain's CDR3 is CASSSPILSNEQFF. CDR3 nucleotide sequence: TGTGCCAGCAGCTCCCCGATACTAAGCAATGAGCAGTTCTTC.

The genes are TRBV5-8 and TRBJ2-7; the D is unclear. Germline CDR1 is SGHTS and CDR2 is YDEGEE. The V end lost 2 bases, the J end lost 7 bases, and 7 bases lay between the germline ends. The CDR3 totals 11 residues. CDR3 nucleotide sequence: TGTGCCAGCAGCTTTCAAGGAGAGCAGTACTTC. Amino acid sequence: CASSFQGEQYF.